This T cell receptor beta chain is from a study of OX40 agonist ivuxolimab in advanced cancers. Study at large: Prior therapy, whether anti-PD-1, anti-PD-L1 or anti-CTLA-4, was allowed, and approximately 37% had some.

Germline loops: CDR1 MGHDK, CDR2 SYGVNS. V lost 8 bases and J 0 bases, leaving 11 bases between the germline ends. This CDR3 comprises 15 residues. The method was immunoSEQ multiplex PCR; TCRdb's version includes in-frame clones alone and lacks a portion of them. Seen here are 75,000 to 95,000 clones, 80% to 90% observed once, and the top ten hold 9% to 10%. Here the sequenced sample was CD4+ or CD8+ T cells sorted from blood, taken in a trial of the OX40 agonist ivuxolimab. V gene TRBV25-1 combines with J gene TRBJ2-6, with a weak D call TRBD1 (5 bases). This clonotype was obtained from an adult with an advanced solid tumor such as melanoma, head and neck, liver or kidney cancer. The CDR3 spells CASSVGPSGANVLTF. In nucleotides, the CDR3 is TGTGCCAGCTCTGTGGGGCCCTCTGGGGCCAACGTCCTGACTTTC.